The rows below give T cell receptor beta chains drawn from one sample of a study of CD8 T cells in ankylosing spondylitis. Via MiXCR, TCRdb re-called the 5' RACE reads, giving one row per CDR3 protein. The top ten hold 3.5% of the sample, which has 250,000 to 350,000 distinct CDR3 sequences, around 20% seen once. Sequencing was done on a sample of blood, either unsorted or a sorted T cell fraction (not recorded which). These receptors all come from a female donor with ankylosing spondylitis or in good health (not recorded which). Both conserved end residues are part of each CDR3. Fields, in order: D gene, clone size, J gene, V gene, CDR3 DNA, CDR3 protein. The D gene is left open where the match is weak. Clone size appears in some rows only: once, few, many, or a class for an expanded clone.

D gene: TRBD1
clone size: few
J gene: TRBJ1-2
V gene: TRBV20-1
CDR3 DNA: TGCAGTGCTAGGTCCGGGACAGGGGTAGGTGGCTACACCTTC
CDR3 protein: CSARSGTGVGGYTF

D gene: TRBD1
clone size: few
J gene: TRBJ1-5
V gene: TRBV12-3/TRBV12-4
CDR3 DNA: TGTGCCAGCAGACTTACAGGGGGCAATCAGCCCCAGCATTTT
CDR3 protein: CASRLTGGNQPQHF

D gene: TRBD1
clone size: many
J gene: TRBJ1-1
V gene: TRBV29-1
CDR3 DNA: TGCATCGGGAGACAGGGTGTTACTGAAGCTTTCTTT
CDR3 protein: CIGRQGVTEAFF

D gene: TRBD1
clone size: -
J gene: TRBJ1-1
V gene: TRBV6-5
CDR3 DNA: TGTGCCAGCAGTTACTGGACAGGAGCCAACACTGAAGCTTTCTTT
CDR3 protein: CASSYWTGANTEAFF

D gene: TRBD2
clone size: few
J gene: TRBJ2-1
V gene: TRBV20-1
CDR3 DNA: TGCAGTGCTGTTCTAGCGGGCGCCTACAATGAGCAGTTCTTC
CDR3 protein: CSAVLAGAYNEQFF

D gene: TRBD2
clone size: -
J gene: TRBJ2-5
V gene: TRBV11-2
CDR3 DNA: TGTGCCAGCAGCTTAGTGAGCGGGGACCAAGAGACCCAGTACTTC
CDR3 protein: CASSLVSGDQETQYF

D gene: -
clone size: once
J gene: TRBJ2-2
V gene: TRBV9
CDR3 DNA: TGTGCCAGCAGCCCTCAGGGGCGGGGGAACACCGGGGAGCTGTTTTTT
CDR3 protein: CASSPQGRGNTGELFF

D gene: TRBD1
clone size: few
J gene: TRBJ2-3
V gene: TRBV28
CDR3 DNA: TGTGCCAGCAGACGACAGGGGGCGCGCACAGATACGCAGTATTTT
CDR3 protein: CASRRQGARTDTQYF

D gene: -
clone size: many
J gene: TRBJ1-6
V gene: TRBV6-1
CDR3 DNA: TGTGCCAGTTTTGACAGGAGGGATTCACCCCTCCACTTT
CDR3 protein: CASFDRRDSPLHF

D gene: -
clone size: few
J gene: TRBJ1-1
V gene: TRBV6-5
CDR3 DNA: TGTGCCGTAGGCCAGCTGCTCACTGAAGCTTTCTTT
CDR3 protein: CAVGQLLTEAFF

D gene: TRBD2
clone size: -
J gene: TRBJ2-5
V gene: TRBV5-1
CDR3 DNA: TGCGCCAGCAGCCCCGGACTAGCGGGAGGTTTAGAGACCCAGTACTTC
CDR3 protein: CASSPGLAGGLETQYF

D gene: -
clone size: many
J gene: TRBJ2-5
V gene: TRBV9
CDR3 DNA: TGTGCCAGCAGCGTCACGTGGGGAGAGACCCAGTACTTC
CDR3 protein: CASSVTWGETQYF

D gene: -
clone size: few
J gene: TRBJ1-1
V gene: TRBV11-2
CDR3 DNA: TGTGCCAGCAGCCCCCGCGGGGTAGGAATGAACACTGAAGCTTTCTTT
CDR3 protein: CASSPRGVGMNTEAFF

D gene: TRBD1
clone size: few
J gene: TRBJ1-2
V gene: TRBV6-1
CDR3 DNA: TGTGCCAGCAGTCAGACAGGGGAAGCCTATGGCTACACCTTC
CDR3 protein: CASSQTGEAYGYTF

D gene: -
clone size: -
J gene: TRBJ1-1
V gene: TRBV29-1
CDR3 DNA: TGCAGCGTTGAATCCTTGGCCATACGGGACACTGAAGCTTTCTTT
CDR3 protein: CSVESLAIRDTEAFF

D gene: -
clone size: -
J gene: TRBJ2-1
V gene: TRBV9
CDR3 DNA: TGTGCCAGCAGCCCCATGGGGACGGGTTACAATGAGCAGTTCTTC
CDR3 protein: CASSPMGTGYNEQFF

D gene: TRBD2
clone size: -
J gene: TRBJ2-1
V gene: TRBV27
CDR3 DNA: TGTGCCAGCAGTTCCTCTGTCGACGGGAGGGCCTACAATGAGCAGTTCTTC
CDR3 protein: CASSSSVDGRAYNEQFF

D gene: TRBD2
clone size: few
J gene: TRBJ2-1
V gene: TRBV6-2/TRBV6-3
CDR3 DNA: TGTGCCAGCAGTGAGACTAGCGGGCTCGTTGGTGAGCAGTTCTTC
CDR3 protein: CASSETSGLVGEQFF

D gene: -
clone size: -
J gene: TRBJ1-1
V gene: TRBV12-3/TRBV12-4
CDR3 DNA: TGTGCCAGCAGGAGGGACATATCCGATGAAGCTTTCTTT
CDR3 protein: CASRRDISDEAFF

D gene: -
clone size: few
J gene: TRBJ1-5
V gene: TRBV20-1
CDR3 DNA: TGCAGTGCTAGAATTGGAGGGCTTCAGCCCCAGCATTTT
CDR3 protein: CSARIGGLQPQHF